Sequencing of this T cell receptor beta chain was carried out in a study of control samples from healthy donors and cancer patients. The CDR3 runs 14 residues. CDR1 MGHRA and CDR2 YSYEKL come from the germline V gene. V lost 3 bases and J lost 12; bases outside the gene matches: 6. Profiling relied on immunoSEQ multiplex PCR, and the TCRdb table lists in-frame clones only, not all of them. The sample has about 110,000 clones, approximately 80% seen once. In this sample, this clone turned up a few times. The TCR originated in a man between 18 and 29 years old in good health. The chain combines TRBV4-1 with TRBJ2-1, with TRBD2 identical over 12 bases. Sequencing used blood. CDR3: CASSQGLAGTAQFF. CDR3 DNA sequence: TGCGCCAGCAGCCAGGGACTAGCGGGTACAGCGCAGTTCTTC.